This T cell receptor (beta chain) came from a study of T cell responses to AZD1222 COVID-19 vaccine. General study results and limits: In the spike-specific TCR repertoire, nearly half reportedly target unmutated variant regions.

Between the trimmed V and J ends, which lost 3 bases and 4 bases, there was a span of 3 bases. The CDR3 length is 10 residues. Germline-derived CDR1 and CDR2 are SQVTM and ANQGSEA. Measured with immunoSEQ multiplex PCR; TCRdb has only the in-frame clones, and not every one. The sample contains 200,000 or so clones, roughly 93% of which appear only once. About this clone: Its matching antigen is unknown.

The sequencing used peripheral blood, collected on day 0 of AZD1222 vaccination. This sequence was found in an adult in good health. V is TRBV29-1 and J is TRBJ2-5; D gene ambiguous. The CDR3 protein is CSVDTETQYF. CDR3 nucleotides: TGCAGCGTTGATACAGAGACCCAGTACTTC.